Sequencing of this T cell receptor (beta chain) was carried out in a study of blood T cell repertoires in COVID-19. Overall study: Both acute and convalescent COVID-19 samples were obtained from the United States, Italy and Spain. PBMCs, B-cell-depleted T cells, or T cells were the source of the cDNA or gDNA that made up the material.

Notes on this clone: A read error may account for a junction end that differs from germline.

CDR3 length equals 10 residues. Original methodology: Estimates of nucleated cell counts were drawn from the amplification of reference gene primers. The table came from immunoSEQ multiplex PCR; TCRdb's copy has only in-frame clones and leaves some out. The V and J calls and the clone size are those of that table, but D and trimming were determined from the DNA. Of around 700,000 clones detected, 80% to 90% appear once; the ten largest clones hold about 0.26%. The J gene is TRBJ2-7, the V gene TRBV12-3 or TRBV12-4, with D possibly matching TRBD1 (5 bases). The source material was peripheral blood. The sequence was collected from a woman aged 18 to 35 with acute or convalescent COVID-19. The CDR3 DNA sequence: TGTGCCAGCAGTGGTCGGACAAGGGACTTC. Its translation is CASSGRTRDF.